This T cell receptor (beta chain) was captured by sequencing in a study of T cells in Graves' hyperthyroidism and ophthalmopathy. Overall study results and limits: Appearing also in blood were most of the thyroid clonotypes expanded above 0.001.

Trimming shortened V by 4 bases and J by 1 base, and 10 bases separated the two germline ends. Germline assignment: CDR1 MGHRA and CDR2 YSYEKL. This CDR3 is built from 14 residues. Regions amplified from RNA transcripts were the TCR beta CDR3 regions. HTBI primers were employed in a first-round RT-PCR of the TCR CDR3. Each CDR3 protein is one row after TCRdb ran MiXCR on the multiplex PCR reads. The table shows approximately 640,000 distinct CDR3 sequences, with under 20% occurring only once. Participants, patients aged 18 to 65, had newly diagnosed hyperthyroidism with a duration under 2 months. As concerns this clonotype: Antigen specificity is unknown.

This TCR was recovered from a woman in her twenties or thirties with Graves' hyperthyroidism. This rearrangement joins TRBV4-1 to TRBJ1-1, with D uncertain. The sequencing input was blood. CDR3 sequence reads: CASSRLNRNTEAFF. In DNA form, the CDR3 reads TGCGCCAGCAGCCGACTTAACAGGAACACTGAAGCTTTCTTT.